This T cell receptor beta chain derives from a study of blood T cell repertoires in COVID-19. For the study at large: Samples came from the United States, Italy and Spain, spanning acute and convalescent COVID-19. The analysed material was cDNA or gDNA that came from T cells, B-cell-depleted T cells, or PBMCs.

In the study's own analysis: Estimated nucleated cell counts came from reference gene primer amplification. This table comes from immunoSEQ multiplex PCR, and its TCRdb copy is limited to in-frame clones, with some not included. V, J and clone size reflect that table, while D and trimming were determined from the DNA. Among approximately 70,000 clones listed, approximately 90% were seen once. Per the germline V gene, CDR1 is SGDLS and CDR2 is YYNGEE. V dropped 3 bases and J dropped 4; count of bases not matched to a gene: 7. This CDR3 has 15 amino acids. The chain carries TRBV9 and TRBJ1-1; 9 nucleotides align to TRBD1. This receptor was taken from a woman in her fifties or sixties with acute or convalescent COVID-19. The sequencing sample was made of peripheral blood. This CDR3 is CASSAEGQGGTEAFF. CDR3 nucleotides: TGTGCCAGCAGCGCGGAGGGACAGGGCGGCACTGAAGCTTTCTTT.